This TCR beta chain was captured in a study of identical twins. Template switching added a universal primer site; cDNA carried unique molecular identifiers. TCRdb recomputed calls from the 5' RACE reads with MiXCR, one row per CDR3 protein. The table includes a few hundred thousand distinct CDR3 sequences, about 9% detected once. Germline CDR1 reads MNHEY; CDR2 reads SVGAGI. The CDR3 is made up of 16 amino acids. The J segment lost 4 bases and the V segment lost 0 bases, leaving 6 bases of the junction unmatched. General study points: In beta out-of-frame sequences, the excess sharing between twins was weaker. Memory repertoires lacked the insertion deficit that abundant cord blood beta clonotypes showed. Alpha sequences out of frame and shared by twins had excess low generation probability.

Remarks on this clonotype: What it binds is not known.

The data also belong to a second study, concerning yellow fever vaccine responses in identical twins.

This chain uses TRBV6-5 with TRBJ2-1, with TRBD1 matching over 7 bases. This receptor was obtained from a woman under 30 in good health. Sample: CD8+ T cells sorted from blood. CDR3 DNA sequence: TGTGCCAGCAGTTACTCAGGCAGGGGGATATACAATGAGCAGTTCTTC. Its protein product is CASSYSGRGIYNEQFF.